The present T cell receptor (beta chain) was sequenced within a study of T cells after yellow fever vaccination. Study results and limitations: Almost all vaccine-responding clonotypes escaped detection in sorted memory subsets on day 0. Boosting was followed by the reappearance of most primary-vaccination clones (just under 97% CD4, about 90% CD8). Secondary responses were weaker yet peaked faster, day 5 versus 15.

The sample holds a few counts of this clonotype. The CDR3 covers 13 residues. V shed 8 bases and J shed 10 bases, with 16 bases lying between them. CDR1 SGHKS and CDR2 YYEKEE come from the germline V gene (reference sequence). Template switching with 5'RACE generated the TCR cDNA and added a universal primer site and UMIs. TCRdb re-derived calls from the 5' RACE reads in MiXCR, one entry per CDR3 protein. The sample records tens of thousands of distinct CDR3 sequences, less than 8% being singletons. This sequence was found in a man between 18 and 29 years old who received the YFV17D yellow fever vaccine. Sample: PBMCs, either bulk or a sorted T-cell subset (CD4+, CD8+, memory, or dextramer-sorted; not recorded which), taken on the day of the first yellow fever vaccination. The rearrangement links TRBV5-5 to TRBJ1-6; D perhaps matches TRBD1 (5 bases). The CDR3 nucleotides read TGTGCCAGTGGGGGGGGACCCGAGTCACCCCTCCACTTT. Its translation is CASGGGPESPLHF.